This TCR beta chain was sequenced during a study of cytomegalovirus exposure and HLA in healthy donors (dated by TCRdb to the late 2010s). Context from the whole study: According to an earlier analysis of 587 of the donors, about 180 million T cells yielded over 100 million unique TCR beta sequences and around 280 Gb of sequence data. Roughly five DR-DQ haplotypes were handled as single units for association and clustering because linkage in the cohort was strong. All discovery cohort repertoires had been generated on a single sequencing platform. Rather than using new phenotypic data, the later analysis identified candidate immune exposures from TCR beta sequences and from how often those sequences occurred across donors. The study aimed to test whether cataloging public T cell receptors could reveal signatures of past pathogen exposure. An early release that covered 500 to 800 HLA-typed donors contained about 300 gigabases of sequencing data and 70 million to 100 million unique TCR sequences. A later analysis re-analyzed previously published TCR beta repertoires from hundreds of donors and added high-resolution HLA genotyping to study TCR occurrence patterns. Class I and class II HLA loci were covered by the typing at four-digit resolution. Of the roughly 400 genotyped donors, roughly 85% fell in the genetic ancestry cluster associated with self-reported Caucasian donors. Typing coverage varied by locus: about 629-640 donors for A, B, C, DRB1 and DQB1; roughly 500 for DQA1; 606 for DPA1; roughly 450 for DPB1. Donor age, sex, ethnicity and CMV serostatus were collected together with the repertoire data. The T cell repertoires of several hundred subjects were profiled by immunosequencing and related to cytomegalovirus serostatus. Across 398 genotyped donors of the cohort, an average of about 250,000 unique TCR beta nucleotide sequences per donor were sequenced, and approximately 19% of those sequences were non-productive. High-throughput TCR immunosequencing, statistical association of individual TCRs with disease status, and machine learning were combined to predict cytomegalovirus infection status. An earlier analysis of around 540 of the donors applied high-throughput TCR beta sequencing to assess whether each TCR beta V gene segment acted as functional or pseudogenic. A later genetic analysis took genome-wide SNP genotypes for about three fifths of the 666 donors and used that subset as a discovery cohort. Along with the roughly 670-subject first cohort, a separate validation cohort of over a hundred different subjects was used.

As for this clone: Which antigen it targets is not known. No much larger clone is present one base from it, and per-base qualities are unavailable.

The cohort comprised 670 or so healthy bone marrow donors. All cohort members were sampled while nominally healthy, although unrecorded immune exposures were likely present. The donor tested CMV seronegative, placing the donor among the 350 to 400 seronegative members of the cohort. Every donor gave a peripheral blood sample, and the peripheral blood mononuclear cells from that sample were used for TCR beta sequencing. Genomic DNA extraction from the blood cell samples was performed with the Qiagen DNeasy Blood Extraction Kit. V was cut back by 1 base and J by 3 bases, leaving a gap of 7 bases between them. The CDR3 has 13 amino acids, counting the end cysteine and phenylalanine. Only the CDR3 part of the read is kept: 39 bases, read in frame from the first base. The germline V gene encodes CDR1 KGHSH and CDR2 LQKENI. To prepare the library, the immunoSEQ multiplex PCR assay was applied. A mixture of 60 forward primers for TCR Vbeta segments and 13 reverse primers for TCR Jbeta segments was used in the multiplex PCR. The CDR3 region of rearranged TCR beta genes was amplified from genomic DNA by a multiplex PCR assay. The amplified TCR beta libraries were sequenced on the Illumina HiSeq System as 87-base-pair reads. In the authors' own workflow: Across the 640 or so repertoires, a later analysis counted approximately 75 million unique TCR beta chains, roughly 11 million of which were shared by at least two donors. Raw reads were error-corrected and collapsed into unique sequences by a nearest-neighbor algorithm in which closely related sequences were merged to remove PCR and sequencing errors. V, D and J gene segments were assigned by aligning CDR3 sequences to IMGT reference sequences. For a sequence to be retained, at least a six-nucleotide match to both a V gene segment and a J gene segment was required. A rearrangement counted as productive if the CDR3 had no stop codons and remained in frame with V and J, and every other rearrangement counted as non-productive. Following IMGT convention, CDR3 was defined as the stretch from the second conserved V-encoded cysteine to the conserved J-encoded phenylalanine. The earlier analysis of 587 of the donors excluded sequences that lacked an unambiguous match to a single V gene segment. An earlier analysis of fewer than 650 of the donors classified V segments as functional when productive rearrangements were above 56.7% and as segregating when the standard deviation between donors was above 5%. A statistical classification framework was built to diagnose cytomegalovirus status from the catalog of TCR beta chain sequences. In a later analysis, V and J genes were assigned by comparing TCR nucleotide sequences against IMGT/GENE-DB human TR gene sequences. Using the TCRdist pipeline, a later analysis assigned CDR3 sequences along with most-parsimonious VDJ recombination scenarios. In a later analysis, every TCR beta chain was defined by the combination of its CDR3 amino acid sequence and its V-gene family, and reads without a unique V-gene family were dropped. To address suspected cross-contamination and a sequencing artifact, a later analysis removed roughly 640 highly shared, low-generation-probability nucleotide sequences. In a later analysis, a clonal expansion index for each public chain was calculated from normalized within-repertoire ranks of inferred template counts. Generation probabilities in a later analysis came from a VDJ recombination model fitted to out-of-frame rearrangements, and those results were checked against IGoR. In a later analysis, hypergeometric tests were used to score TCR-TCR, TCR-HLA and TCR-CMV co-occurrence, with a repertoire-size bias correction applied to TCR pairs. A later analysis estimated false discovery rates by permuting HLA or CMV assignments 20 times. In a later analysis, co-occurring TCRs were grouped using DBSCAN, with TCRdist sequence similarity added in when clustering inside HLA-allele-positive subsets. Repertoires with fewer than 30,000 or more than 120,000 public chains were left out of co-occurrence clustering, as were about five repertoires with anomalous nucleotide sharing. As stored in TCRdb, this immuneACCESS dataset retains in-frame rearrangements with V and J assigned. A fraction of the clones does not appear; measured against another copy, unresolved V genes explain less than half of the discrepancy, and the remainder lacks a known reason. V and J calls and clone size come straight from that table; D and trimming were deduced from the DNA. This sample comprises 95,000 to 110,000 clones, approximately 76% of them detected only once. The ten largest clones capture 2% to 3% of the sample.

General findings and caveats noted by the study authors: A later genetic analysis associated a missense DCLRE1C variant with V-gene and J-gene trimming of TCR beta chains, and an independent cohort replicated the association. Most TCR sequences were seen in very few donors, while some public TCRs were found in many individuals. According to the authors, the approach could potentially be generalized to other disease states and immunological phenotypes. When HLA alleles, especially DR and DQ, strongly co-occurred, TCR associations were difficult to assign to individual alleles. In a later analysis, 16,951 TCR beta sequences were associated with specific HLA alleles at a false discovery rate of 0.05. Because counts were too low, more than 15 rarely observed V segments, including chromosome 9 orphons, were left out of the earlier analysis of some 640 of the donors. Some IMGT-functional V segments, including TRBV6-2 and TRBV6-3, could not be told apart with the 87-base-pair reads, so those segments were excluded. Presence/absence analyses assumed roughly uniform sequencing depth across donors, an assumption that may not hold. Linkage disequilibrium might explain the correlated functional status among segregating V segments, but an unknown experimental factor could not be ruled out. Cytomegalovirus status was reported to be diagnosed by the classifier with high specificity and sensitivity in both the original and validation cohorts. A total of fewer than 200 TCR beta chains were listed by the study as associated with cytomegalovirus. In a later genetic analysis, fewer N-insertions in productive TCRs were reported among donors in an Asian-associated ancestry cluster than the 666-donor mean. In an earlier analysis of fewer than 750 of the donors, most TCR beta V segments were observed in productive rearrangements about 90% or about 30% of the time, broadly matching IMGT annotations. A later analysis found that TCR association rates varied across HLA loci, with DRB1 alleles showing the most associated TCRs and HLA-C alleles the fewest. In vitro tests confirmed that a few of the cytomegalovirus-associated TCR beta chains recognize cytomegalovirus antigens. A further reported finding was that TCR beta sequences accurately predicted the HLA-A and HLA-B alleles for most subjects in the first cohort. Immune exposure information for the cohort was limited to CMV serostatus. A later analysis reported that several top co-occurrence clusters appeared linked to parvovirus B19, influenza, CMV and Epstein-Barr virus. A later analysis found that most CMV-associated TCR beta chains appeared HLA-restricted, with HLA associations seemingly driven largely by CMV exposure. Compared with equally common non-associated chains, HLA-associated TCR beta chains in a later analysis were more clonally expanded and had lower generation probabilities. A cluster of highly shared sequence variants was judged likely to represent a technical artifact of the sequencing pipeline. Because HLA typing was missing for some donors at each locus, association tests included only the typed subset. Only TCR beta chains were sequenced in this cohort, and the absence of alpha or paired-chain data limited detectable features.

The sequence was obtained from a man aged 18 to 29 in good health and CMV-seronegative. Sequencing used PBMCs. The V and J segments used are TRBV18 and TRBJ2-7; tentative D gene TRBD1, with 5 bases matching. The CDR3 region: CASSPQQGYEQYF. The sequence in DNA is TGTGCCAGCTCACCACAGCAGGGCTACGAGCAGTACTTC.